This T cell receptor (beta chain) was sequenced for a study of blood T cells in healthy people across ages. The sample holds one count of this clonotype. Next came a second PCR, run for roughly 6 to 11 cycles, which used a sample-barcoded 5' primer along with a J-beta primer mix. Tagging of each cDNA molecule was performed by a template-switch adaptor with 12 random nucleotides. TCRdb analysed the 5' RACE reads with MiXCR anew, one entry per CDR3 protein. The table has roughly 1.5 million distinct CDR3 sequences, 40% to 45% seen once. Sample: blood. The clonotype comes from a woman aged 18-35 years in good health.

Here the CDR3 reads CASSPKIGAVGEKLFF. CDR3 DNA: TGCGCCAGCAGTCCCAAGATTGGAGCAGTAGGGGAAAAACTGTTTTTT. The V gene is TRBV5-1, the J gene TRBJ1-4; D not resolved. CDR3 length equals 16 residues. In germline, CDR1 is SGHRS, CDR2 YFSETQ. The V end lost 5 bases, the J end lost 8 bases, and 22 bases lay between the germline ends. Based on the CDR3 plus reference TRBV5-1 and TRBJ1-4, the full variable domain is KAGVTQTPRYLIKTRGQQVTLSCSPISGHRSVSWYQQTPGQGLQFLFEYFSETQRNKGNFPGRFSGRQFSNSRSEMNVSTLELGDSALYLCASSPKIGAVGEKLFFGSGTQLSVL.